Given below is one TCR beta chain in context. This entry is derived from a study of blood T cell repertoires in COVID-19. About the study: Samples taken during acute and convalescent COVID-19 were collected in the United States, Italy and Spain. The analysed material was cDNA or gDNA that came from T cells, B-cell-depleted T cells, or PBMCs.

Which cohort a participant joined came from the clinical history participants gave. Two negative PCRs, clearance, or symptom resolution had been documented for recovered Cohort 3 donors. Trimming cost V 3 bases and J 6 bases, with 12 bases left between them. There are 13 residues in the CDR3. Germline V gene data show CDR1 as GTSNPN and CDR2 as SVGIG (reference sequence). Assay: immunoSEQ multiplex PCR; the TCRdb copy retains only in-frame clones and omits some. The sample yields more than 250,000 clones, about 83% seen once. This sequence joins TRBV30 and TRBJ1-5; D is possibly TRBD1 (5 bases). This clonotype originated in a woman aged 40 to 50 who had recovered from COVID-19. Sequencing was done on a sample of PBMCs or T cells enriched from blood (not recorded which). CDR3 amino acids: CAWRQGTGQPQHF. CDR3 nucleotides: TGTGCCTGGAGGCAGGGAACGGGTCAGCCCCAGCATTTT.